Each of the 8 T cell receptor beta chains below was sequenced from the same sample in a study of tissue T cells after allogeneic stem cell transplantation. The repertoire was sequenced with immunoSEQ multiplex PCR; TCRdb's copy has only in-frame clones and lacks some. The data show about 20,000 clones, with approximately 77% seen just once and 0.65% to 0.75% held by the top ten. Specimen: spleen. The receptors were sampled from a female BALB/c mouse in good health. For this strain, the MHC haplotype corresponds to H2-d.

Of note for this clone: Gene names are mouse gene names. The CDR3: CASSHGTANTEVFF. The sequenced part of the CDR3 DNA is TGTGCCAGCAGTCACGGGACAGCAAACACAGAAGTCTTC. This chain joins TRBV19 and TRBJ1-1, with 7 positions matching TRBD1. The sequenced fragment ends 1 residue before the CDR3 boundary, so the rest is inferred from the germline J gene. The germline gives CDR1 FNHDT, CDR2 SITEND (reference sequence). The CDR3 runs 14 residues. V shed 4 bases and J 0 bases; nucleotides not matched to a gene: 3.

About this clone: Germline and genes here are mouse. The DNA ends 1 residue before the CDR3 does, and the rest of the CDR3 is filled in from the germline J gene. The chain combines TRBV1 with TRBJ2-2; maybe TRBD2 (7 bases). V was clipped by 0 bases and J by 1 base, with 9 bases between them. Per the germline V gene, CDR1 is NSQYPW and CDR2 is LRSPGD (reference sequence). This CDR3 spans 16 amino acids. The CDR3 sequence: CTCSADGGLNTGQLYF. CDR3 DNA, as far as it was read: TGCACCTGCAGTGCAGATGGGGGGCTAAACACCGGGCAGCTCTAC.

A remark on this clone: Any gene name here is a mouse gene name. Sequencing ends 1 residue short of the CDR3 end; the germline J gene provides the rest. The chain carries TRBV1 and TRBJ1-5; no firm D call. Germline CDR1 and CDR2: NSQYPW and LRSPGD (reference sequence). This CDR3 region has 12 residues. Trimming took 1 base from V and 7 from J, leaving 5 bases between them. This CDR3 reads CTCSAGAQAPLF. The DNA read from the CDR3 is TGCACCTGCAGTGCAGGGGCTCAGGCTCCGCTT.

A word on this clone: Mouse names are used for the genes. The read ends 1 residue before the CDR3 terminus; that terminus is restored from the germline J gene. The chain has TRBV13-3 and TRBJ2-3; D is possibly TRBD1 (7 bases). Per the germline V gene, CDR1 is NNHDY and CDR2 is SYVADS. V lost 6 bases and J lost 4, with 12 bases in between. CDR3 length: 13 amino acids. CDR3 DNA (partial): TGTGCCAGCAAAAGGGGGCGCCCAGAAACGCTGTAT. This encodes CASKRGRPETLY. The whole CDR3 is CASKRGRPETLYF.

This clone was counted between two and nine times. Genes and germline are mouse. With the read ending 1 residue before the CDR3 end, the germline J gene is used to fill in that end. The V gene is TRBV19, the J gene TRBJ2-7; D perhaps matches TRBD1 (5 bases). Looked up from germline, CDR1 is FNHDT and CDR2 is SITEND (reference sequence). The CDR3 totals 12 residues. Trimming pared 0 bases from V and 6 bases from J, leaving 7 bases between. CDR3 DNA (partial): TGTGCCAGCAGTATAGACAGGTTTGAACAGTAC. Residues: CASSIDRFEQY. Given in full, the CDR3 is CASSIDRFEQYF.

As regards this clone: Mouse gene names apply. Sequencing ends 1 residue short of the CDR3 end; the germline J gene provides the rest. The gene calls are TRBV1 and TRBJ1-6; D unclear. TRBJ1-6 is classed as an ORF, of uncertain function. This CDR3 has 15 residues. The V and J ends lost 1 base and 0 bases respectively, with 4 bases between them. The germline gives CDR1 NSQYPW, CDR2 LRSPGD (reference sequence). The sequenced part of the CDR3 DNA is TGCACCTGCAGTGCAGCCGATTCCTATAATTCGCCCCTCTAC. Its protein product is CTCSAADSYNSPLY. The whole CDR3 sequence reads CTCSAADSYNSPLYF.

This clone came up a few times. Genes and germline come from the mouse. CDR3 in amino acids: CASSIGRGFYEQYF. CDR3 bases read: TGTGCCAGCAGTATAGGGCGGGGTTTCTATGAACAGTAC. This chain joins TRBV19 and TRBJ2-7; unclear D gene. The read gets to within 1 residue of the CDR3 end, and the germline J gene fills in the rest. Per germline, CDR1 FNHDT and CDR2 SITEND (reference sequence). Trimming removed 0 bases at V and 3 bases at J, with 10 bases between. CDR3 length: 14 residues.

On this clone: The genes and germline here are from mouse. The CDR3 end lies 1 residue beyond the end of the read and is filled in from the germline J gene. The chain recombines TRBV2 with TRBJ1-1; TRBD1 might be the D (5 bases). Trimming removed 0 bases from V and 10 bases from J, with 12 bases in between. Germline V gene lookup returns CDR1 LGHNA and CDR2 YSYQKL. The CDR3 is 13 residues long. CDR3 amino acids: CASSQDWQGGVFF. CDR3 DNA, as far as it was read: TGTGCCAGCAGCCAAGATTGGCAGGGAGGAGTCTTC.